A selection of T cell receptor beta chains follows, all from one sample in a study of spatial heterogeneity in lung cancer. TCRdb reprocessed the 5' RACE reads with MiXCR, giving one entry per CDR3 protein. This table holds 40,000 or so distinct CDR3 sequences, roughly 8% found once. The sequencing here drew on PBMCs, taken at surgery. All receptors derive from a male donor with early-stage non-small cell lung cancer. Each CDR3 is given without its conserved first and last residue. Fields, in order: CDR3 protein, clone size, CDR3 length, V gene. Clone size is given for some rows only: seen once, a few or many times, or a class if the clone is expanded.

CDR3 protein: ASSRGFYNEQF
clone size: many
CDR3 length: 11
V gene: TRBV6-2/TRBV6-3

CDR3 protein: ASSGGYQETQY
clone size: .
CDR3 length: 11
V gene: TRBV9

CDR3 protein: ASSPTAYSGANVLT
clone size: few
CDR3 length: 14
V gene: TRBV18

CDR3 protein: ASSFDRAIGVEKLF
clone size: many
CDR3 length: 14
V gene: TRBV12-3/TRBV12-4

CDR3 protein: SATLGLAGGRDTQY
clone size: few
CDR3 length: 14
V gene: TRBV20-1

CDR3 protein: ASSERPSKTEAF
clone size: few
CDR3 length: 12
V gene: TRBV6-1

CDR3 protein: ASTPRTDTQY
clone size: .
CDR3 length: 10
V gene: TRBV7-2

CDR3 protein: ASSPGGHTEAF
clone size: few
CDR3 length: 11
V gene: TRBV6-2/TRBV6-3

CDR3 protein: SVRTSGRFSGANVLT
clone size: many
CDR3 length: 15
V gene: TRBV29-1

CDR3 protein: ASSQFGGTEAF
clone size: .
CDR3 length: 11
V gene: TRBV6-4

CDR3 protein: ASTPRGGGTEAF
clone size: many
CDR3 length: 12
V gene: TRBV6-2/TRBV6-3

CDR3 protein: ASSLVRWVAGELF
clone size: many
CDR3 length: 13
V gene: TRBV11-3

CDR3 protein: ASSQDAGYGYT
clone size: many
CDR3 length: 11
V gene: TRBV4-3

CDR3 protein: ASRPRPQETQY
clone size: .
CDR3 length: 11
V gene: TRBV3-1

CDR3 protein: ASSLTPGPPTDTQY
clone size: many
CDR3 length: 14
V gene: TRBV7-3

CDR3 protein: SARDRGTGELF
clone size: many
CDR3 length: 11
V gene: TRBV20-1

CDR3 protein: ASSVQKGSNQPQH
clone size: many
CDR3 length: 13
V gene: TRBV7-2

CDR3 protein: ASSPIAGGNEQF
clone size: .
CDR3 length: 12
V gene: TRBV14

CDR3 protein: ASSLGPGQVEETQY
clone size: many
CDR3 length: 14
V gene: TRBV5-4

CDR3 protein: ASSWGQENTEAF
clone size: few
CDR3 length: 12
V gene: TRBV18

CDR3 protein: ASSLGGQLNTEAF
clone size: many
CDR3 length: 13
V gene: TRBV19

CDR3 protein: SVGTGDGEQY
clone size: .
CDR3 length: 10
V gene: TRBV29-1

CDR3 protein: ASSQGSGYT
clone size: .
CDR3 length: 9
V gene: TRBV4-2

CDR3 protein: ASSLDIRLAGGSYNEQF
clone size: few
CDR3 length: 17
V gene: TRBV11-3

CDR3 protein: ASSPSPRGEQF
clone size: many
CDR3 length: 11
V gene: TRBV7-3

CDR3 protein: ASSPAGDIQY
clone size: many
CDR3 length: 10
V gene: TRBV28

CDR3 protein: ASRKGLAGYNEQF
clone size: many
CDR3 length: 13
V gene: TRBV6-2/TRBV6-3

CDR3 protein: ASSEMSRRNTEAF
clone size: few
CDR3 length: 13
V gene: TRBV2

CDR3 protein: SVERRVVSTEAF
clone size: few
CDR3 length: 12
V gene: TRBV29-1

CDR3 protein: ASSLAEAF
clone size: few
CDR3 length: 8
V gene: TRBV5-8

CDR3 protein: ATSRSTGEAF
clone size: .
CDR3 length: 10
V gene: TRBV15

CDR3 protein: ASSVDGQETQY
clone size: many
CDR3 length: 11
V gene: TRBV9

CDR3 protein: ASSLGLEPRGFGGYT
clone size: few
CDR3 length: 15
V gene: TRBV7-9

CDR3 protein: ASTLTGGPEQF
clone size: .
CDR3 length: 11
V gene: TRBV7-9

CDR3 protein: ASATGDGYT
clone size: .
CDR3 length: 9
V gene: TRBV7-9

CDR3 protein: SASLDRDYGYT
clone size: many
CDR3 length: 11
V gene: TRBV20-1

CDR3 protein: ASSVSSGGANTQY
clone size: few
CDR3 length: 13
V gene: TRBV9

CDR3 protein: ASSSLISYGYT
clone size: few
CDR3 length: 11
V gene: TRBV7-2

CDR3 protein: ASSYGQGISYNEQF
clone size: many
CDR3 length: 14
V gene: TRBV7-3

CDR3 protein: ASRPQGSGNTIY
clone size: many
CDR3 length: 12
V gene: TRBV27

CDR3 protein: ASSWDRVNYEQY
clone size: many
CDR3 length: 12
V gene: TRBV6-2/TRBV6-3

CDR3 protein: ASSTGTTGEQF
clone size: .
CDR3 length: 11
V gene: TRBV5-8

CDR3 protein: ASSLEAVLTGELF
clone size: .
CDR3 length: 13
V gene: TRBV5-1

CDR3 protein: ASSLDITAEAF
clone size: few
CDR3 length: 11
V gene: TRBV11-2